Below, 27 T cell receptor beta chains from the same sample are listed, as sequenced in a study of control samples from healthy donors and cancer patients. Sequencing used immunoSEQ multiplex PCR; TCRdb keeps in-frame clones, though not all of them. The table includes tens of thousands of clones, approximately 90% detected once. The sample consisted of PBMCs. The receptors were gathered from a woman aged 35 to 49 with head and neck cancer.

The chain employs TRBV7-3 and TRBJ2-3; perhaps TRBD1 as D (6 bases). The ends were cut back, 4 bases at V and 4 bases at J, with 15 bases in the middle. From germline, CDR1 is SGHTA and CDR2 FQGTGA. The CDR3 spans 15 residues. The CDR3 protein is CASSSNRQEADTQYF. CDR3 in DNA: TGTGCCAGCAGCTCCAACAGACAGGAAGCAGATACGCAGTATTTT. The variable domain in full, with the rest retrieved from reference TRBV7-3 and TRBJ2-3, is GAGVSQTPSNKVTEKGKYVELRCDPISGHTALYWYRQSLGQGPEFLIYFQGTGAADDSGLPNDRFFAVRPEGSVSTLKIQRTERGDSAVYLCASSSNRQEADTQYFGPGTRLTVL.

The rearrangement joins TRBV3-1 (or the pseudogene TRBV3-2) to TRBJ2-7; TRBD2 matches at 12 bases. The ends lost 2 bases at V and 4 bases at J; junction bases unmatched: 18. The germline gives CDR1 LGHDT, CDR2 YNNKEL (reference sequence). CDR3 length: 20 amino acids. As DNA, the CDR3 is TGTGCCAGCAGCCAACGTTTCCCGTCAGGACTAGCGGGACTACCGTACGAGCAGTACTTC. Protein: CASSQRFPSGLAGLPYEQYF.

The CDR3 DNA reads TGCAGCGTTGAGACATTCCGGAATGAAAAACTGTTTTTT. Encoded protein: CSVETFRNEKLFF. The V gene is TRBV29-1, the J gene TRBJ1-4; D gene uncertain. The CDR3 has 13 amino acids. Germline V lookup: CDR1 SQVTM, CDR2 ANQGSEA. V was cut by 3 bases and J by 5 bases, with 10 bases left in between.

This sequence joins TRBV11-2 and TRBJ2-7; TRBD1 matches 7 bases. This CDR3 has 15 amino acids. J was trimmed by 2 bases and V by 5 bases; bases with no gene match: 9. CDR1 and CDR2 from the germline V gene are SGHAT and FQNNGV. The CDR3 nucleotides are TGTGCCAGCAGCGGCTCCAGGGGGTTCGCCTACGAGCAGTACTTC. The encoded protein is CASSGSRGFAYEQYF.

The gene calls are TRBV5-1 and TRBJ2-1, with D tentatively TRBD1 or TRBD2 (5 bases each). Between the trimmed V and J ends, which lost 0 bases and 0 bases, there was a span of 13 bases. This CDR3 is built from 17 residues. Germline CDR1 reads SGHRS; CDR2 reads YFSETQ. The CDR3 is CASSLVTGPVSYNEQFF. CDR3 coding DNA: TGCGCCAGCAGCTTGGTCACGGGACCCGTCTCCTACAATGAGCAGTTCTTC.

This sequence joins TRBV19 and TRBJ2-5, with TRBD1 identical over 7 bases. Germline lookup yields CDR1 LNHDA and CDR2 SQIVND (reference sequence). The CDR3 spans 13 residues. V shed 6 bases and J 5 bases; nucleotides not matched to a gene: 6. CDR3 nucleotide sequence: TGTGCCAGTAGAAAAGGACAGGTCGAGACCCAGTACTTC. It encodes CASRKGQVETQYF.

The chain couples TRBV28 to TRBJ2-7; a weak D match, TRBD1 (6 bases). The CDR3 is made up of 14 amino acids. Germline V gene lookup returns CDR1 MDHEN and CDR2 SYDVKM. The V end lost 7 bases, the J end lost 0 bases, and 13 bases lay between the germline ends. The CDR3 coding sequence is TGTGCCAGCATCAGGGGAGTCCGCTCCTACGAGCAGTACTTC. Its translation is CASIRGVRSYEQYF.

The gene calls are TRBV29-1 and TRBJ1-2, with 7 bases aligning to TRBD1. The CDR3 extends over 13 amino acids. V trimming: 7 bases; J trimming: 5 bases; junction bases outside the gene matches: 10. Germline V CDR1 and CDR2: SQVTM, ANQGSEA. This chain's CDR3 is CSAPTGLGYGYTF. CDR3 nucleotide sequence: TGCAGCGCCCCGACAGGGCTTGGGTATGGCTACACCTTC.

The chain is built from TRBV29-1 and TRBJ2-5; D gene ambiguous. Germline loops: CDR1 SQVTM, CDR2 ANQGSEA. V gave up 3 bases and J gave up 4 bases, with 3 bases separating them. There are 10 residues in the CDR3. The CDR3 DNA reads as TGCAGCGTTGATACAGAGACCCAGTACTTC. Translation gives CSVDTETQYF.

This clone showed up just a few times. The J gene is TRBJ1-1, the V gene TRBV27; 7 positions agree with TRBD1. Germline V gene data show CDR1 as MNHEY and CDR2 as SMNVEV (reference sequence). The CDR3 has 14 residues. V lost 6 bases to trimming and J lost 0 bases; unmatched junction nucleotides: 4. Here the CDR3 reads CASRLGQMNTEAFF. CDR3 sequence (DNA): TGTGCCAGCAGGTTGGGACAGATGAACACTGAAGCTTTCTTT.

The chain combines TRBV11-2 with TRBJ1-1; D gene uncertain. The germline CDR1 and CDR2 sequences are SGHAT and FQNNGV. The V end was cut by 3 bases, the J end by 6 bases, with 8 bases between. The CDR3 spans 12 residues. The CDR3 DNA reads as TGTGCCAGCAGCTTTCTAAGGGCTGAAGCTTTCTTT. Its translation: CASSFLRAEAFF.

CDR3 nucleotides: TGTGCCAGCAGTACAGATAGCAATCAGCCCCAGCATTTT. Encoded protein: CASSTDSNQPQHF. The chain uses TRBV28 and TRBJ1-5; D unclear. This CDR3 is built from 13 residues. Germline V gene sequence: CDR1 MDHEN, CDR2 SYDVKM. Trimming shortened V by 5 bases and J by 0 bases, and 5 bases separated the two germline ends.

The V and J genes are TRBV6-5 and TRBJ1-5, with D possibly matching TRBD1 (6 bases). CDR3 length equals 15 residues. The germline V and J ends were trimmed by 0 bases and 4 bases, with 10 bases remaining between them. From germline, CDR1 is MNHEY and CDR2 SVGAGI. The CDR3: CASSYSARGNQPQHF. The CDR3 coding sequence is TGTGCCAGCAGTTACTCGGCCAGGGGTAATCAGCCCCAGCATTTT.

The chain employs TRBV6-5 and TRBJ2-3, with unresolved D. This CDR3 is built from 13 residues. Trimming took off 0 bases at V and 2 bases at J, with 3 bases between the two ends. Germline CDR1 is MNHEY and CDR2 is SVGAGI. CDR3 sequence (DNA): TGTGCCAGCAGTTACTCCTTCACAGATACGCAGTATTTT. This translates into CASSYSFTDTQYF.

V is TRBV20-1 and J is TRBJ1-5, with D unresolved. V dropped 3 bases and J dropped 4 bases, with 10 bases sitting between them. Germline lookup yields CDR1 DFQATT and CDR2 SNEGSKA (reference sequence). This CDR3 has 13 residues. CDR3 coding DNA: TGCAGTGCTAGTCGGGATTTAAATCAGCCCCAGCATTTT. This translates into CSASRDLNQPQHF.

J is TRBJ2-3 and V is TRBV9, with D uncertain. This CDR3 region has 12 residues. V was clipped by 4 bases and J by 10 bases, with 13 bases between them. CDR1 and CDR2 from the germline V gene are SGDLS and YYNGEE. The CDR3 bases are TGTGCCAGCAGCCCTCCAAGCTCGGCGCAGTATTTT. Translation: CASSPPSSAQYF. The full variable domain, completed using reference TRBV9 and TRBJ2-3, is DSGVTQTPKHLITATGQRVTLRCSPRSGDLSVYWYQQSLDQGLQFLIQYYNGEERAKGNILERFSAQQFPDLHSELNLSSLELGDSALYFCASSPPSSAQYFGPGTRLTVL.

The chain combines TRBV10-3 with TRBJ1-3; D unclear. Germline V gene data show CDR1 as ENHRY and CDR2 as SYGVKD. V was shortened by 3 bases and J by 0 bases, with 15 bases between the two germline ends. This CDR3 comprises 17 residues. The CDR3 coding sequence is TGTGCCATCAGTGATTCCGAAAGGGAGGGCTCTGGAAACACCATATATTTT. This sequence encodes CAISDSEREGSGNTIYF.

The chain couples TRBV10-3 to TRBJ1-1; D is undetermined. This CDR3 spans 14 amino acids. CDR1 is ENHRY, CDR2 SYGVKD, per germline. Trimming pared 7 bases from V and 5 bases from J, leaving 17 bases between. CDR3 coding DNA: TGTGCCATCAAAATCGGACCGGGCGGGACTGAAGCTTTCTTT. Protein product: CAIKIGPGGTEAFF.

This clone was detected once. The V gene is TRBV30, the J gene TRBJ1-3; tentatively, D is TRBD1 (6 bases). V lost 1 base to trimming and J lost 0 bases, with 13 bases between them. The germline CDR1 and CDR2 sequences are GTSNPN and SVGIG (reference sequence). The CDR3 consists of 16 residues. DNA for the CDR3: TGTGCCTGGAGTGACCGAACAGGGTACTCTGGAAACACCATATATTTT. Amino acid sequence: CAWSDRTGYSGNTIYF.

J is TRBJ1-5 and V is TRBV2; D remains unclear. CDR1 SNHLY and CDR2 FYNNEI come from the germline V gene. The V end was cut by 4 bases, the J end by 7 bases, with 11 bases between. The CDR3 spans 13 residues. The CDR3: CASSGGENQPQHF. The CDR3 DNA sequence: TGTGCCAGCAGTGGGGGTGAAAACCAGCCCCAGCATTTT.

This rearrangement joins TRBV6-5 to TRBJ2-7; 9 positions agree with TRBD1. Germline values: CDR1 MNHEY, CDR2 SVGAGI. J gave up 5 bases and V 7 bases, and 6 bases lay outside the gene matches. The CDR3 length is 13 residues. The CDR3 DNA reads as TGTGCCAGCATTGGGACAGGGAGCCACGAGCAGTACTTC. Its protein is CASIGTGSHEQYF.

The chain carries TRBV3-1 (or the pseudogene TRBV3-2) and TRBJ2-5, with TRBD2 as a possible D gene (6 bases). The V gene's germline CDR1 is LGHDT and CDR2 YNNKEL (reference sequence). The CDR3 is 10 amino acids. CDR3: CATRGETQYF. In DNA form, the CDR3 reads TGTGCGACCCGGGGGGAGACCCAGTACTTC.

The rearrangement joins TRBV7-9 to TRBJ1-1, with 8 bases matching TRBD1. Per germline, CDR1 SEHNR and CDR2 FQNEAQ (reference sequence). This CDR3 spans 13 amino acids. The V segment lost 7 bases and the J segment 6 bases; nucleotides outside the gene matches: 7. The CDR3 nucleotides read TGTGCCAGCATAGGACAGGGACGCGCTGAAGCTTTCTTT. It yields the protein CASIGQGRAEAFF.

V and J are TRBV11-2 and TRBJ2-5; no definite D call. CDR1 is SGHAT and CDR2 is FQNNGV in the germline V gene. The length of the CDR3 is 11 residues. V was clipped by 5 bases and J by 5 bases, with 6 bases between them. DNA of the CDR3: TGTGCCAGCAGCCTTTCGGAGACCCAGTACTTC. Encoded protein: CASSLSETQYF.

The chain joins TRBV3-1 (or the pseudogene TRBV3-2) to TRBJ2-7; possible D gene TRBD2, 5 bases. Germline V CDR1 and CDR2: LGHDT, YNNKEL (reference sequence). The ends were cut back, 4 bases at V and 2 bases at J, with 15 bases in the middle. The CDR3 totals 15 residues. This CDR3 reads CASSLRGWGPYEQYF. In DNA form, the CDR3 reads TGTGCCAGCAGCCTTCGAGGGTGGGGTCCCTACGAGCAGTACTTC.

This clone appeared once. The chain uses TRBV4-2 and TRBJ1-1, with 8 bases that match TRBD1. From germline, CDR1 is LGHNA and CDR2 YNFKEQ. The CDR3 extends over 18 amino acids. Germline trimming cut 3 bases from V and 4 bases from J; bases unmatched to any gene: 16. DNA for the CDR3: TGTGCCAGCAGCCATGCCCTCAGGGGGCGTGGTTCGGGCACTGAAGCTTTCTTT. The encoded protein is CASSHALRGRGSGTEAFF.

CDR3 in DNA: TGTGCCAGCAGCCCTAATGATAGGTACACCGGGGAGCTGTTTTTT. Amino acid sequence: CASSPNDRYTGELFF. The chain recombines TRBV28 with TRBJ2-2, with no clear D. Trimming pared 6 bases from V and 3 bases from J, leaving 14 bases between. Germline assignment: CDR1 MDHEN and CDR2 SYDVKM. CDR3 size: 15 residues.